These 24 T cell receptor beta chains were sequenced from one sample in a study of cytomegalovirus exposure and HLA in healthy donors. Here immunoSEQ multiplex PCR was the method, and the copy in TCRdb shows in-frame clones only, minus some. The data hold some 69,000 clones, with 94% observed a single time. The sequenced sample was PBMCs. The receptor source for this set is a young man in good health and CMV-seropositive.

V is TRBV19 and J is TRBJ2-3; no clear D. CDR3 length: 14 residues. CDR1 is LNHDA and CDR2 is SQIVND in the germline V gene (reference sequence). The ends were cut back, 4 bases at V and 0 bases at J, with 8 bases in the middle. This CDR3 reads CASSTTSSTDTQYF. The CDR3 nucleotides read TGTGCCAGTAGTACTACTTCGAGCACAGATACGCAGTATTTT.

The CDR3 is CASSGLAGDFTDTQYF. CDR3 in DNA: TGTGCCAGCAGCGGCCTAGCGGGAGATTTTACAGATACGCAGTATTTT. The V call is TRBV11-2, the J call TRBJ2-3, with 10 nucleotides matching TRBD2. V shed 5 bases and J 3 bases; nucleotides not matched to a gene: 8. Per the germline V gene, CDR1 is SGHAT and CDR2 is FQNNGV. The CDR3 is 16 amino acids. The variable domain in full, completed from reference TRBV11-2 and TRBJ2-3, reads EAGVAQSPRYKIIEKRQSVAFWCNPISGHATLYWYQQILGQGPKLLIQFQNNGVVDDSQLPKDRFSAERLKGVDSTLKIQPAKLEDSAVYLCASSGLAGDFTDTQYFGPGTRLTVL.

The chain has TRBV19 and TRBJ2-7; D uncertain. Trimming removed 1 base from V and 2 bases from J, with 6 bases in between. The CDR3 has 13 amino acids. Germline CDR1 LNHDA, CDR2 SQIVND (reference sequence). CDR3 sequence (DNA): TGTGCCAGTAGTATAGGCGGCGCCTACGAGCAGTACTTC. It codes for CASSIGGAYEQYF.

V is TRBV2 and J is TRBJ1-2; a weak D match, TRBD1 (6 bases). The CDR3 runs 12 residues. Germline values: CDR1 SNHLY, CDR2 FYNNEI. With 3 bases removed from V and 9 bases from J, the gap between germline ends came to 11 bases. The CDR3 DNA reads as TGTGCCAGCAGTGAGCAGGGGACTAGCTACACCTTC. Its protein product is CASSEQGTSYTF. Using reference TRBV2 and TRBJ1-2 for the parts outside the CDR3, the full variable domain is EPEVTQTPSHQVTQMGQEVILRCVPISNHLYFYWYRQILGQKVEFLVSFYNNEISEKSEIFDDQFSVERPDGSNFTLKIRSTKLEDSAMYFCASSEQGTSYTFGSGTRLTVV.

The chain is built from TRBV7-2 and TRBJ2-7, with TRBD2 identical over 9 bases. Unmatched junction bases numbered 13, after V lost 1 base and J lost 3 bases. The CDR3 is made up of 18 amino acids. The V gene's germline CDR1 is SGHTA and CDR2 FQGNSA. The CDR3: CASSLGGTSKEEFYEQYF. The CDR3 DNA follows: TGTGCCAGCAGCTTAGGGGGGACTAGCAAAGAGGAATTCTACGAGCAGTACTTC.

The chain uses TRBV9 and TRBJ2-3, with D perhaps TRBD1 (6 bases). CDR1 is SGDLS, CDR2 YYNGEE, per germline. The CDR3 loop spans 15 amino acids. The germline V and J ends were trimmed by 0 bases and 3 bases, with 11 bases remaining between them. CDR3 loop: CASSVAGVGTDTQYF. Written as DNA, the CDR3 is TGTGCCAGCAGCGTAGCAGGGGTGGGTACAGATACGCAGTATTTT.

The chain carries TRBV29-1 and TRBJ1-2; a possible D gene is TRBD1 (5 bases). This CDR3 spans 14 amino acids. The V gene's germline CDR1 is SQVTM and CDR2 ANQGSEA. The ends were cut back, 5 bases at V and 4 bases at J, with 17 bases in the middle. The CDR3 DNA follows: TGCAGCGTTCTCCGGCGGGACTTAGCCTATGGCTACACCTTC. Translation gives CSVLRRDLAYGYTF.

The chain couples TRBV7-2 to TRBJ1-1; possibly TRBD1 for D (5 bases). Per germline, CDR1 SGHTA and CDR2 FQGNSA. The CDR3 has 16 residues. The germline V and J ends were trimmed by 7 bases and 2 bases, with 20 bases remaining between them. CDR3 sequence reads: CASIGGFLKGNTEAFF. CDR3 bases: TGTGCCAGCATCGGGGGGTTTTTGAAGGGAAACACTGAAGCTTTCTTT.

A single count supports this clone. The chain recombines TRBV19 with TRBJ2-7; no clear D gene. The CDR3 extends over 13 amino acids. Between the trimmed V and J ends, which lost 9 bases and 3 bases, there was a span of 15 bases. Germline V gene lookup returns CDR1 LNHDA and CDR2 SQIVND (reference sequence). CDR3 coding DNA: TGTGCCAGCTCACAACAGATAAACTACGAGCAGTACTTC. It specifies CASSQQINYEQYF.

The chain is built from TRBV19 and TRBJ1-3; D possibly corresponds to TRBD1 (5 bases). The CDR3 loop spans 15 amino acids. Germline values: CDR1 LNHDA, CDR2 SQIVND (reference sequence). V lost 6 bases and J lost 3, with 15 bases in between. CDR3 sequence (DNA): TGTGCCAGTAGCCGAATCAGGACACTTGGAAACACCATATATTTT. Its translation: CASSRIRTLGNTIYF. Based on the CDR3 plus reference TRBV19 and TRBJ1-3, the full variable domain is DGGITQSPKYLFRKEGQNVTLSCEQNLNHDAMYWYRQDPGQGLRLIYYSQIVNDFQKGDIAEGYSVSREKKESFPLTVTSAQKNPTAFYLCASSRIRTLGNTIYFGEGSWLTVV.

V is TRBV11-3 and J is TRBJ2-7, with D perhaps TRBD2 (5 bases). In germline, CDR1 is SGHNT, CDR2 YENEEA. This CDR3 has 13 amino acids. V lost 5 bases and J 3 bases, leaving 11 bases between the germline ends. CDR3 loop: CASSRNRDYEQYF. CDR3 bases: TGTGCCAGCAGCCGGAACCGGGACTACGAGCAGTACTTC.

V usage is TRBV7-8 and J usage is TRBJ1-1; D is perhaps TRBD1 (5 bases). Germline loops: CDR1 SGHVS, CDR2 FQNEAQ. The length of the CDR3 is 14 residues. V dropped 5 bases and J dropped 1 base, with 11 bases sitting between them. CDR3 sequence: CASSPWGKNTEAFF. Here the CDR3 DNA reads TGTGCCAGCAGCCCGTGGGGCAAGAACACTGAAGCTTTCTTT.

The CDR3 sequence is CASRTSGATYEQYF. The CDR3 DNA sequence: TGTGCCAGCAGGACTAGCGGGGCAACCTACGAGCAGTACTTC. The chain joins TRBV28 to TRBJ2-7; 11 bases map to TRBD2. The CDR3 spans 14 residues. Trimming at V came to 6 bases and at J to 2 bases, leaving 3 bases not matched to a gene. Germline CDR1 and CDR2: MDHEN and SYDVKM.

The chain uses TRBV6-1 and TRBJ2-5; 12 bases map to TRBD2. Germline CDR1 reads MNHNS; CDR2 reads SASEGT. The CDR3 extends over 15 amino acids. V lost 5 bases to trimming and J lost 4 bases; unmatched junction nucleotides: 5. CDR3 sequence: CASSTASGRGETQYF. The CDR3 DNA sequence: TGTGCCAGCAGTACTGCTAGCGGGAGGGGAGAGACCCAGTACTTC.

This clone was observed once. This chain uses TRBV2 with TRBJ1-1; D remains unclear. The CDR3 extends over 14 amino acids. The germline CDR1 and CDR2 sequences are SNHLY and FYNNEI. The V end lost 8 bases, the J end lost 5 bases, and 18 bases lay between the germline ends. For the CDR3, the DNA is TGTGCCAGCGGAAACGGAATAATGACTACTGAAGCTTTCTTT. Translation gives CASGNGIMTTEAFF.

The chain recombines TRBV4-2 with TRBJ2-3; TRBD2 matches 13 bases. Per germline, CDR1 LGHNA and CDR2 YNFKEQ. The CDR3 has 17 amino acids. Trimming at V came to 1 base and at J to 2 bases, leaving 3 bases not matched to a gene. The CDR3 DNA reads as TGTGCCAGCAGCCAAGCACTAGCGGGGGGGAACACAGATACGCAGTATTTT. It is translated as CASSQALAGGNTDTQYF.

The chain combines TRBV9 with TRBJ2-3; D possibly corresponds to TRBD2 (7 bases). Germline V lookup: CDR1 SGDLS, CDR2 YYNGEE. Trimming left V 0 bases short and J 4 bases short, with 21 bases between. This CDR3 region has 18 residues. The CDR3 spells CASSVEGVGGSVADTQYF. CDR3 coding DNA: TGTGCCAGCAGCGTAGAGGGGGTAGGCGGGAGTGTGGCAGATACGCAGTATTTT.

The chain carries TRBV18 and TRBJ2-3, with D possibly matching TRBD2 (6 bases). The CDR3 has 14 amino acids. V was clipped by 8 bases and J by 2 bases, with 14 bases between them. In germline, CDR1 is KGHSH, CDR2 LQKENI. CDR3 protein: CASGAREYTDTQYF. For the CDR3, the DNA is TGTGCCAGCGGGGCGCGGGAATACACAGATACGCAGTATTTT.

The rearrangement links TRBV13 to TRBJ2-7; D might be TRBD1 (6 bases). The germline gives CDR1 PRHDT, CDR2 FYEKMQ (reference sequence). V was clipped by 1 base and J by 7 bases, with 14 bases between them. This CDR3 region has 14 residues. In nucleotides, the CDR3 is TGTGCCAGCAGCTTAGTCCAGGGGCGTTTAGAGCAGTACTTC. Its protein is CASSLVQGRLEQYF.

The chain joins TRBV28 to TRBJ2-7, with TRBD1 identical over 7 bases. This CDR3 is built from 14 residues. Germline-derived CDR1 and CDR2 are MDHEN and SYDVKM. J gave up 0 bases and V 6 bases, and 5 bases lay outside the gene matches. CDR3 DNA: TGTGCCAGCAGGCAAGGGACAGACTCCTACGAGCAGTACTTC. Its translation: CASRQGTDSYEQYF.

The rearrangement joins TRBV4-1 to TRBJ2-3; no definite D call. Trimming removed 5 bases from V and 6 bases from J, with 15 bases in between. There are 14 residues in the CDR3. Germline V CDR1 and CDR2: MGHRA, YSYEKL. This chain's CDR3 is CASSVGGAGDTQYF. The CDR3 DNA reads TGCGCCAGCAGCGTAGGCGGCGCCGGTGATACGCAGTATTTT.

The genes are TRBV9 and TRBJ2-7, with TRBD1 as a possible D gene (6 bases). The V end was cut by 4 bases, the J end by 2 bases, with 16 bases between. CDR1 is SGDLS and CDR2 is YYNGEE in the germline V gene. The CDR3 totals 15 residues. The CDR3 sequence: CASSPTGTPTYEQYF. Here the CDR3 DNA reads TGTGCCAGCAGCCCTACCGGGACACCTACCTACGAGCAGTACTTC.

The CDR3 region is CASSQGGQNNEKLFF. CDR3 bases: TGTGCCAGCAGCCAAGGGGGACAAAATAATGAAAAACTGTTTTTT. The V gene is TRBV4-2, the J gene TRBJ1-4, with D maybe TRBD1 (6 bases). The CDR3 consists of 15 residues. The germline gives CDR1 LGHNA, CDR2 YNFKEQ. V lost 1 base and J lost 4, with 10 bases in between.

This chain joins TRBV5-4 and TRBJ2-7; the match to TRBD1 covers 9 bases. After removal of 4 bases from V and 4 bases from J, the junction contained 12 bases not matched to a gene. The length of the CDR3 is 16 residues. Germline CDR1 and CDR2: SGHNT and YYREEE (reference sequence). The CDR3 bases are TGTGCCAGCAGCACTTACTCTGGACAGGGGAGGTACGAGCAGTACTTC. Translation: CASSTYSGQGRYEQYF.